What follows are 32 T cell receptor beta chains derived from one specimen sequenced in a study of shared clonotypes between healthy human individuals. Profiled with immunoSEQ multiplex PCR; TCRdb holds only in-frame clones, not every one. The table has millions of clones, about 92% seen once. Sequenced sample: naive CD4+ T cells sorted from blood. Subset meaning: CD45RA+ positively selected. The receptor set was obtained from a man between 18 and 29 years old in good health.

The chain combines TRBV7-2 with TRBJ2-7, with a tentative D call TRBD1 (6 bases). Germline CDR1 is SGHTA and CDR2 is FQGNSA. The CDR3 has 14 residues. The V and J ends lost 2 bases and 2 bases respectively, with 10 bases between them. CDR3 DNA: TGTGCCAGCAGCTTATCCACAGGGACCTACGAGCAGTACTTC. Translating gives CASSLSTGTYEQYF.

The chain combines TRBV2 with TRBJ2-1; TRBD2 might be the D (6 bases). The germline V gene encodes CDR1 SNHLY and CDR2 FYNNEI. The CDR3 consists of 13 residues. Between the trimmed V and J ends, which lost 7 bases and 9 bases, there was a span of 16 bases. CDR3 residues: CASTWTKSGEQFF. As DNA, the CDR3 is TGTGCCAGCACCTGGACTAAATCGGGTGAGCAGTTCTTC. The full variable domain, completed using reference TRBV2 and TRBJ2-1, is EPEVTQTPSHQVTQMGQEVILRCVPISNHLYFYWYRQILGQKVEFLVSFYNNEISEKSEIFDDQFSVERPDGSNFTLKIRSTKLEDSAMYFCASTWTKSGEQFFGPGTRLTVL.

The chain employs TRBV6-5 and TRBJ2-7; 7 nucleotides line up with TRBD1. J was trimmed by 2 bases and V by 5 bases; bases with no gene match: 9. CDR3 length equals 15 residues. Germline CDR1 is MNHEY and CDR2 is SVGAGI. The CDR3 nucleotides read TGTGCCAGCAGTCGACGGACAGGAGAGACCTACGAGCAGTACTTC. This codes for CASSRRTGETYEQYF.

The chain couples TRBV9 to TRBJ1-3, with D uncertain. Per the germline V gene, CDR1 is SGDLS and CDR2 is YYNGEE. V was pared by 3 bases and J by 0 bases, with 16 bases between. The CDR3 extends over 17 amino acids. CDR3: CASSASGGFVSGNTIYF. The CDR3, as DNA: TGTGCCAGCAGCGCGAGCGGAGGGTTCGTCTCTGGAAACACCATATATTTT.

The chain is built from TRBV19 and TRBJ1-1, with D tentatively TRBD1 (5 bases). CDR1 is LNHDA and CDR2 is SQIVND in the germline V gene (reference sequence). V was pared by 4 bases and J by 1 base, with 10 bases between. This CDR3 region has 14 residues. The CDR3 loop is CASSTGRKNTEAFF. DNA of the CDR3: TGTGCCAGTAGTACGGGACGGAAGAACACTGAAGCTTTCTTT. Based on the CDR3 plus reference TRBV19 and TRBJ1-1, the full variable domain is DGGITQSPKYLFRKEGQNVTLSCEQNLNHDAMYWYRQDPGQGLRLIYYSQIVNDFQKGDIAEGYSVSREKKESFPLTVTSAQKNPTAFYLCASSTGRKNTEAFFGQGTRLTVV.

In DNA, the CDR3 is TGTGCCAGCAGTGAAGGGGGTTACGAGCAGTTCTTC. It translates to CASSEGGYEQFF. The chain has TRBV6-1 and TRBJ2-1; D unclear. Germline V gene lookup returns CDR1 MNHNS and CDR2 SASEGT. Trimming left V 1 base short and J 10 bases short, with 8 bases between. The CDR3 runs 12 residues.

The count of this clone is one. The rearrangement joins TRBV7-9 to TRBJ2-2, with TRBD1 matching 7 bases. The germline V gene encodes CDR1 SEHNR and CDR2 FQNEAQ (reference sequence). Trimming at V came to 5 bases and at J to 0 bases, leaving 3 bases not matched to a gene. This CDR3 has 15 amino acids. The DNA for the CDR3 is TGTGCCAGCAGCACCGACAGGGCGAACACCGGGGAGCTGTTTTTT. Translated: CASSTDRANTGELFF.

The V and J genes are TRBV29-1 and TRBJ1-2; 8 bases agree with TRBD1. The CDR3 is made up of 15 amino acids. Looked up from germline, CDR1 is SQVTM and CDR2 is ANQGSEA. V lost 6 bases to trimming and J lost 2 bases; unmatched junction nucleotides: 11. CDR3: CSVSHRGAANYGYTF. CDR3 DNA: TGCAGCGTCTCACACAGGGGGGCGGCGAACTATGGCTACACCTTC.

This rearrangement joins TRBV10-1 to TRBJ2-2; weak D call: TRBD2 (5 bases). V lost 6 bases and J 0 bases, leaving 8 bases between the germline ends. This CDR3 has 14 residues. Germline-derived CDR1 and CDR2 are WNHNN and SYGVQD (reference sequence). The CDR3 nucleotides are TGCGCCAGCAGGAGGGATCCGAACACCGGGGAGCTGTTTTTT. Protein: CASRRDPNTGELFF.

This clone has more than one count but fewer than ten. This chain links TRBV7-9 with TRBJ1-3, with D possibly being TRBD1 (5 bases). Germline V gives CDR1 SEHNR, CDR2 FQNEAQ (reference sequence). CDR3 size: 13 residues. The V gene lost 7 bases and the J gene lost 9 bases, with 16 bases spanning the gap. The CDR3, as DNA: TGTGCCAGCACCCCGGGGCCGGGGGGCACCATATATTTT. Translating it yields CASTPGPGGTIYF.

The chain has TRBV30 and TRBJ2-3, with 7 bases lining up with TRBD2. Trimming took 0 bases from V and 6 from J; bases not matched to a gene: 9. The CDR3 extends over 15 amino acids. Germline V gene sequence: CDR1 GTSNPN, CDR2 SVGIG (reference sequence). The CDR3 loop is CAWSVRGGSRDTQYF. For the CDR3, the DNA is TGTGCCTGGAGTGTACGTGGCGGGAGTAGGGATACGCAGTATTTT.

Details on this clone: The germline gene is not matched at one end of the junction; a read error may be the cause. The chain recombines TRBV6-5 with TRBJ2-3; 14 nucleotides line up with TRBD2. Germline values: CDR1 MNHEY, CDR2 SVGAGI. There are 15 residues in the CDR3. CDR3 nucleotides: TGTGCCAGCAGAGGACTAGCGGGAGGCACAGTTACGCAGTATTTT. The encoded protein is CASRGLAGGTVTQYF.

The V gene is TRBV19, the J gene TRBJ2-1; TRBD1 matches 7 bases. The germline CDR1 and CDR2 sequences are LNHDA and SQIVND (reference sequence). Trimming took 8 bases from V and 6 from J; bases not matched to a gene: 13. The CDR3 runs 15 residues. The CDR3 loop reads CASSRQGSFGNEQFF. The CDR3, as DNA: TGTGCCAGTTCCCGACAGGGAAGTTTTGGCAATGAGCAGTTCTTC.

The V gene is TRBV19, the J gene TRBJ2-6; a weak D match, TRBD1 (6 bases). This CDR3 spans 18 amino acids. Trimming took off 7 bases at V and 4 bases at J, with 23 bases between the two ends. CDR1 LNHDA and CDR2 SQIVND come from the germline V gene (reference sequence). CDR3 protein: CASIRRQGLSSGANVLTF. CDR3 DNA sequence: TGTGCCAGTATTAGGCGTCAGGGGTTATCCTCCGGGGCCAACGTCCTGACTTTC.

On this clone: Different DNA sequences within this sample yield the same CDR3. This chain joins TRBV11-3 and TRBJ2-7; weak D call: TRBD1 (6 bases). With 1 base removed from V and 4 bases from J, the gap between germline ends came to 8 bases. The CDR3 is 13 residues long. Looked up from germline, CDR1 is SGHNT and CDR2 is YENEEA. For the CDR3, the DNA is TGTGCCAGCAGCTTAGTAGGGGGATACGAGCAGTACTTC. Translation gives CASSLVGGYEQYF.

With regard to this clone: Additional DNA sequences in this sample encode the identical CDR3. This chain uses TRBV7-9 with TRBJ2-1, with 10 bases aligning to TRBD2. With 4 bases clipped from V and 4 bases from J, the junction kept 4 bases outside the gene matches. CDR1 SEHNR and CDR2 FQNEAQ come from the germline V gene (reference sequence). The CDR3 is 15 residues long. CDR3 sequence: CASSSRTSGYNEQFF. In nucleotides, the CDR3 is TGTGCCAGCAGCTCCAGGACTAGCGGTTACAATGAGCAGTTCTTC.

The CDR3 bases are TGTGCCAGCAGTGAAGCAAGGGGGCCCTACGAGCAGTACTTC. Its translation: CASSEARGPYEQYF. This sequence joins TRBV6-1 and TRBJ2-7; 7 bases fit TRBD1. Germline V gives CDR1 MNHNS, CDR2 SASEGT. Trimming cost V 0 bases and J 2 bases; bases outside gene matches: 1. This CDR3 is built from 14 residues.

The chain couples TRBV13 to TRBJ2-7; TRBD2 agrees at 9 bases. The J segment lost 5 bases and the V segment lost 2 bases, leaving 7 bases of the junction unmatched. The length of the CDR3 is 15 residues. The germline gives CDR1 PRHDT, CDR2 FYEKMQ (reference sequence). The CDR3 loop reads CASSLLVSGSNEQYF. The DNA for the CDR3 is TGTGCCAGCAGCTTACTGGTTAGCGGGAGCAACGAGCAGTACTTC.

The rearrangement joins TRBV27 to TRBJ1-2, with a tentative D call TRBD1 (6 bases). V lost 5 bases to trimming and J lost 3 bases, with 13 bases between them. Germline-derived CDR1 and CDR2 are MNHEY and SMNVEV (reference sequence). The CDR3 contains 14 residues. The CDR3 DNA reads as TGTGCCAGCAGTCCCTCGACAGGACACTATGGCTACACCTTC. Translation gives CASSPSTGHYGYTF.

This clone was observed a single time. Other DNA sequences within the sample encode an identical CDR3. V and J are TRBV10-3 and TRBJ1-1; TRBD1 aligns across 10 bases. The CDR3 has 14 residues. Trimming at V came to 4 bases and at J to 4 bases, leaving 3 bases not matched to a gene. Germline lookup yields CDR1 ENHRY and CDR2 SYGVKD. The DNA for the CDR3 is TGTGCCATCAGTGGACAGGGGGCGAGCACTGAAGCTTTCTTT. As protein: CAISGQGASTEAFF.

The genes are TRBV6-1 and TRBJ1-5; the D is unclear. Trimming removed 3 bases at V and 8 bases at J, with 8 bases between. This CDR3 is built from 12 residues. CDR1 is MNHNS and CDR2 is SASEGT in the germline V gene. The CDR3, as DNA: TGTGCCAGCAGTGATTCGCGGAAGCCCCAGCATTTT. Translated: CASSDSRKPQHF.

The chain links TRBV28 to TRBJ1-1; no clear D gene. The CDR3 extends over 11 amino acids. Germline V gene sequence: CDR1 MDHEN, CDR2 SYDVKM. Trimming removed 3 bases at V and 11 bases at J, with 10 bases between. CDR3 nucleotide sequence: TGTGCCAGCAGTTTGGTGGGTGCGGCTTTCTTT. Its protein is CASSLVGAAFF. Supplemented by reference TRBV28 and TRBJ1-1, the full variable domain reads DVKVTQSSRYLVKRTGEKVFLECVQDMDHENMFWYRQDPGLGLRLIYFSYDVKMKEKGDIPEGYSVSREKKERFSLILESASTNQTSMYLCASSLVGAAFFGQGTRLTVV.

This chain links TRBV2 with TRBJ1-6; no clear D. This CDR3 is 14 amino acids long. With 6 bases removed from V and 7 bases from J, the gap between germline ends came to 13 bases. The germline gives CDR1 SNHLY, CDR2 FYNNEI. CDR3 region: CASSITNWNSPLHF. The CDR3 nucleotides are TGTGCCAGCAGCATAACGAACTGGAATTCACCCCTCCACTTT. The complete variable domain, with remaining parts taken from reference TRBV2 and TRBJ1-6, reads EPEVTQTPSHQVTQMGQEVILRCVPISNHLYFYWYRQILGQKVEFLVSFYNNEISEKSEIFDDQFSVERPDGSNFTLKIRSTKLEDSAMYFCASSITNWNSPLHFGNGTRLTVT.

Here the CDR3 DNA reads TGTGCCAGCAGCAAAATCCCGTGGACTACTCGGTCCTACAATGAGCAGTTCTTC. It is translated as CASSKIPWTTRSYNEQFF. This rearrangement joins TRBV21-1 to TRBJ2-1; TRBD2 is the table's D call, not checked against the DNA. TRBV21-1 is a pseudogene segment. The CDR3 spans 18 residues.

V usage is TRBV19 and J usage is TRBJ1-2, with 7 bases matching TRBD1. The CDR3 sequence is 15 residues long. Germline assignment: CDR1 LNHDA and CDR2 SQIVND (reference sequence). V was clipped by 5 bases and J by 3 bases; unmatched bases: 9. The CDR3, as DNA: TGTGCCAGTAGTGCGGGACAGCAAGTTTACTATGGCTACACCTTC. It yields the protein CASSAGQQVYYGYTF.

The gene calls are TRBV6-5 and TRBJ2-5, with a possible D match to TRBD2 (6 bases). V shed 6 bases and J shed 3 bases, with 11 bases lying between them. Germline CDR1 and CDR2: MNHEY and SVGAGI. The CDR3 sequence is 13 residues long. CDR3 sequence reads: CASRTGGKETQYF. The CDR3 coding sequence is TGTGCCAGCAGGACCGGAGGGAAAGAGACCCAGTACTTC.

The CDR3 bases are TGCGCCAGCAGTGAGTCTAGAGGAACGAACACCGGGGAGCTGTTTTTT. Amino acid sequence: CASSESRGTNTGELFF. The chain employs TRBV10-1 and TRBJ2-2; D is unresolved. The CDR3 has 16 amino acids. V lost 0 bases, J lost 0 bases, and 8 bases lay in between. Germline V gives CDR1 WNHNN, CDR2 SYGVQD (reference sequence).

The gene calls are TRBV30 and TRBJ1-2; 7 bases are a match to TRBD1. The CDR3 extends over 13 amino acids. After removal of 2 bases from V and 7 bases from J, the junction contained 7 bases not matched to a gene. Germline loops: CDR1 GTSNPN, CDR2 SVGIG (reference sequence). For the CDR3, the DNA is TGTGCCTGGAGTATAGGGGGCAAAGGTGGCTACACCTTC. It yields the protein CAWSIGGKGGYTF.

This rearrangement joins TRBV7-6 to TRBJ2-7, with D uncertain. Germline loops: CDR1 SGHVS, CDR2 FNYEAQ. V dropped 1 base and J dropped 0 bases, with 7 bases sitting between them. The CDR3 is made up of 14 amino acids. CDR3 loop: CASSLGMPSYEQYF. In DNA form, the CDR3 reads TGTGCCAGCAGCTTAGGAATGCCCTCCTACGAGCAGTACTTC.

The chain is built from TRBV6-5 and TRBJ2-7; D remains ambiguous. This CDR3 is built from 15 residues. V was pared by 0 bases and J by 0 bases, with 9 bases between. CDR1 and CDR2 (germline): MNHEY, SVGAGI. The CDR3 region is CASSYSDPGSYEQYF. The CDR3 DNA is TGTGCCAGCAGTTACTCCGACCCGGGCTCCTACGAGCAGTACTTC.

The chain links TRBV6-1 to TRBJ1-5, with D possibly matching TRBD1 (6 bases). This CDR3 region has 13 residues. V gave up 5 bases and J gave up 7 bases, with 12 bases separating them. Germline V lookup: CDR1 MNHNS, CDR2 SASEGT. Here the CDR3 DNA reads TGTGCCAGCAGTACAGGGTACGAGCAGCCCCAGCATTTT. Its translation: CASSTGYEQPQHF.

This rearrangement joins TRBV18 to TRBJ2-7, with D perhaps being TRBD1 or TRBD2 (5 bases each). This CDR3 region has 13 residues. Germline V gene data show CDR1 as KGHSH and CDR2 as LQKENI. The V end lost 3 bases, the J end lost 3 bases, and 9 bases lay between the germline ends. CDR3 DNA sequence: TGTGCCAGCTCACCGGGGGTGTACTACGAGCAGTACTTC. As protein: CASSPGVYYEQYF.